The T cell receptor beta chain under discussion was sequenced for a study of cytomegalovirus exposure and HLA in healthy donors. Overall study context: HLA-typed donors were the source of 83 million or so unique TCRs held in an early data release.

The PCR made use of 60 Vbeta and 13 Jbeta primers. Per the study methods: Roughly 80 million unique TCR beta chains, some 9.9 million shared, were counted in a later analysis. The repertoire was sequenced with immunoSEQ multiplex PCR; TCRdb's copy has only in-frame clones and lacks some. For V, J and clone size, that table is used; D and trimming come from the DNA. The profile shows about 160,000 clones, less than 85% of them singletons. The length of the CDR3 is 16 residues. Germline V CDR1 and CDR2: LNHDA, SQIVND (reference sequence). V lost 5 bases, J lost 5 bases, and 20 bases lay in between. This chain uses TRBV19 with TRBJ2-3, with a tentative D call TRBD2 (6 bases). The source material was PBMCs. This TCR was sampled from a man in his sixties in good health and CMV-seronegative. The CDR3 DNA sequence: TGTGCCAGTAGTCCAAGCCAACTAGCCCGCGGAGATACGCAGTATTTT. Protein product: CASSPSQLARGDTQYF.